This TCR beta chain stems from a study of shared clonotypes between healthy human individuals. TCRdb's table, derived via immunoSEQ multiplex PCR, lists solely in-frame clones and lacks some. In the table there are about 2,500,000 clones, roughly 92% of which are singletons. In the case of this clone: Antigen: not known.

Overall study findings and caveats: Clonotypes shared by all four donors outscored non-shared clonotypes in generation probability.

This CDR3 has 14 amino acids. Between the trimmed V and J ends, which lost 7 bases and 1 base, there was a span of 13 bases. Germline CDR1 GTSNPN, CDR2 SVGIG (reference sequence). The specimen was naive CD4+ T cells sorted from blood. Documented subset: CD45RA+ positively selected. The chain is built from TRBV30 and TRBJ2-2; D is unclear. The receptor was isolated from a man aged 18 to 29 in good health. The CDR3 here is CAFSSTVNTGELFF. The DNA for the CDR3 is TGTGCCTTCTCCTCGACGGTGAACACCGGGGAGCTGTTTTTT.